A single sample is the source of the 18 T cell receptor beta chains below, sequenced in a study of a mutant IDH1 vaccine in newly diagnosed glioma. Some clones are missing from TCRdb's copy, which holds only in-frame ones; the method was immunoSEQ multiplex PCR. The data hold approximately 76,000 clones, with about 91% observed a single time. Antigens of these TCRs are unknown. Time point given: week 5, during vaccination. Vaccinated patients received 300 ug of mutant IDH1 20-mer peptide per dose, with topical imiquimod. The sample in question was PBMCs, obtained from a glioma patient whose treatment included an IDH1 peptide vaccine. The receptor source for this set is a woman in her forties or fifties with glioma.

This chain uses TRBV7-3 with TRBJ2-1; the match to TRBD2 covers 12 bases. Germline loops: CDR1 SGHTA, CDR2 FQGTGA. V was pared by 3 bases and J by 3 bases, with 3 bases of the junction left unmatched. This CDR3 region has 16 residues. CDR3 amino acids: CASSFGTSGYYNEQFF. The CDR3 DNA reads as TGTGCCAGCAGCTTCGGGACTAGCGGGTACTACAATGAGCAGTTCTTC.

This sequence joins TRBV15 and TRBJ2-3; 8 nucleotides agree with TRBD2. The V gene's germline CDR1 is LNHNV and CDR2 YYDKDF (reference sequence). The CDR3 has 16 amino acids. The trim removed 5 bases at V and 1 base at J, leaving 8 bases unmatched. CDR3 sequence reads: CATSRVRREGTDTQYF. CDR3 DNA: TGTGCCACCAGCCGTGTGAGGCGGGAGGGCACAGATACGCAGTATTTT. The variable domain in full, with the rest retrieved from reference TRBV15 and TRBJ2-3, is DAMVIQNPRYQVTQFGKPVTLSCSQTLNHNVMYWYQQKSSQAPKLLFHYYDKDFNNEADTPDNFQSRRPNTSFCFLDIRSPGLGDTAMYLCATSRVRREGTDTQYFGPGTRLTVL.

The chain joins TRBV6-9 to TRBJ2-2; D might be TRBD1 or TRBD2, each matching 5 bases. The CDR3 loop spans 15 amino acids. Trimming pared 6 bases from V and 3 bases from J, leaving 14 bases between. The germline V gene has CDR1 MNHGY and CDR2 SVAAGI. The CDR3, as DNA: TGTGCCAGCAGCCAACGGGACCGGTACACCGGGGAGCTGTTTTTT. Translated, it gives CASSQRDRYTGELFF.

This clone was observed a single time. J is TRBJ1-1 and V is TRBV7-9; maybe TRBD1 (6 bases). CDR1 SEHNR and CDR2 FQNEAQ come from the germline V gene (reference sequence). Trimming pared 4 bases from V and 6 bases from J, leaving 15 bases between. The CDR3 runs to 14 residues. CDR3 nucleotide sequence: TGTGCCAGCAGCTCTAACAGGGACGAGCCTGAAGCTTTCTTT. Protein sequence: CASSSNRDEPEAFF.

This sequence joins TRBV9 and TRBJ2-3, with unresolved D. Germline CDR1 SGDLS, CDR2 YYNGEE. V was clipped by 0 bases and J by 4 bases, with 15 bases between them. The CDR3 totals 16 residues. This CDR3 reads CASSVVPNIVPDTQYF. The CDR3 DNA reads as TGTGCCAGCAGCGTAGTTCCCAATATTGTCCCAGATACGCAGTATTTT.

V and J are TRBV19 and TRBJ1-3; D is perhaps TRBD1 (5 bases). Looked up from germline, CDR1 is LNHDA and CDR2 is SQIVND (reference sequence). The CDR3 covers 16 residues. Trimming removed 5 bases at V and 2 bases at J, with 16 bases between. The CDR3 here is CASSRLYQGTGNTIYF. The CDR3 DNA reads as TGTGCCAGTAGTCGGCTGTACCAGGGAACTGGAAACACCATATATTTT.

This clone was recorded a few times. The CDR3 loop is CASSGGAPLSGNTIYF. In nucleotides, the CDR3 is TGTGCCAGCAGCGGGGGGGCGCCGCTCTCTGGAAACACCATATATTTT. The gene calls are TRBV5-4 and TRBJ1-3, with a tentative D call TRBD1 (6 bases). The CDR3 is 16 amino acids. V was trimmed by 4 bases and J by 0 bases, leaving 14 bases between them. The germline gives CDR1 SGHNT, CDR2 YYREEE (reference sequence).

This chain links TRBV5-1 with TRBJ2-5; D possibly corresponds to TRBD1 (6 bases). Germline assignment: CDR1 SGHRS and CDR2 YFSETQ. The CDR3 runs to 14 residues. Trimming stripped 2 bases from V and 1 base from J, with 9 bases between. DNA of the CDR3: TGCGCCAGCAGCTTTGGACAGTCCCAAGAGACCCAGTACTTC. This sequence encodes CASSFGQSQETQYF.

This clone has just a few counts. The chain recombines TRBV7-9 with TRBJ2-2, with 7 bases that match TRBD1. Trimming removed 1 base from V and 4 bases from J; junction bases left unmatched: 9. The germline gives CDR1 SEHNR, CDR2 FQNEAQ (reference sequence). The CDR3 runs 17 residues. The DNA for the CDR3 is TGTGCCAGCAGCTTAGGATTTCGACAGGGACGCACCGGGGAGCTGTTTTTT. Its translation: CASSLGFRQGRTGELFF.

The CDR3, as DNA: TGTGCCAGCTCACAAGGGGTTTACGCGAACACCGGGGAGCTGTTTTTT. This codes for CASSQGVYANTGELFF. The genes are TRBV18 and TRBJ2-2; D may be TRBD1 (5 bases). There are 16 residues in the CDR3. Germline V gene lookup returns CDR1 KGHSH and CDR2 LQKENI. V dropped 4 bases and J dropped 0 bases, with 12 bases sitting between them.

The chain has TRBV7-8 and TRBJ2-2; 7 nucleotides match TRBD1. The germline CDR1 and CDR2 sequences are SGHVS and FQNEAQ. The V and J ends lost 0 bases and 5 bases, in that order; junction bases with no gene match: 3. The CDR3 is 15 residues long. In DNA form, the CDR3 reads TGTGCCAGCAGCTTAGCCCACAGGGGAACCGGGGAGCTGTTTTTT. Translated: CASSLAHRGTGELFF. The variable domain in full, with the rest retrieved from reference TRBV7-8 and TRBJ2-2, is GAGVSQSPRYKVAKRGQDVALRCDPISGHVSLFWYQQALGQGPEFLTYFQNEAQLDKSGLPSDRFFAERPEGSVSTLKIQRTQQEDSAVYLCASSLAHRGTGELFFGEGSRLTVL.

The rearrangement links TRBV14 to TRBJ2-1, with TRBD1 identical over 9 bases. Trimming at V came to 4 bases and at J to 7 bases, leaving 8 bases not matched to a gene. The germline CDR1 and CDR2 sequences are SGHDN and FVKESK. The CDR3 sequence is 15 residues long. Here the CDR3 reads CASSPRDRVLNEQFF. The CDR3 nucleotides read TGTGCCAGCAGCCCCCGGGACAGGGTACTAAATGAGCAGTTCTTC.

This sequence joins TRBV5-1 and TRBJ2-3; unclear D gene. Germline V gene data show CDR1 as SGHRS and CDR2 as YFSETQ. Trimming stripped 1 base from V and 4 bases from J, with 13 bases between. The CDR3 length is 15 residues. Written as DNA, the CDR3 is TGCGCCAGCAGCTTGAGTTCGAAGAGCCCAGATACGCAGTATTTT. Translating it yields CASSLSSKSPDTQYF.

The genes are TRBV7-3 and TRBJ2-1, with 14 bases fitting TRBD2. This CDR3 region has 15 residues. Per the germline V gene, CDR1 is SGHTA and CDR2 is FQGTGA. V trimming: 5 bases; J trimming: 9 bases; junction bases outside the gene matches: 6. The CDR3 spells CASSRLAGGRSEQFF. The CDR3 DNA reads TGTGCCAGCAGCCGACTAGCGGGAGGGCGGAGTGAGCAGTTCTTC. The entire variable domain, with the rest obtained from reference TRBV7-3 and TRBJ2-1, is as follows: GAGVSQTPSNKVTEKGKYVELRCDPISGHTALYWYRQSLGQGPEFLIYFQGTGAADDSGLPNDRFFAVRPEGSVSTLKIQRTERGDSAVYLCASSRLAGGRSEQFFGPGTRLTVL.

The table lists this clone with a count of one. The gene calls are TRBV7-3 and TRBJ2-2, with a tentative D call TRBD1 (5 bases). Trimming stripped 3 bases from V and 6 bases from J, with 5 bases between. Per germline, CDR1 SGHTA and CDR2 FQGTGA. The CDR3 sequence is 12 residues long. The DNA for the CDR3 is TGTGCCAGCAGCTTGGGGCCCGGGGAGCTGTTTTTT. Translated, it gives CASSLGPGELFF. Full variable domain (rest looked up from reference TRBV7-3 and TRBJ2-2): GAGVSQTPSNKVTEKGKYVELRCDPISGHTALYWYRQSLGQGPEFLIYFQGTGAADDSGLPNDRFFAVRPEGSVSTLKIQRTERGDSAVYLCASSLGPGELFFGEGSRLTVL.

There are a few counts of this clone. The V gene is TRBV7-2, the J gene TRBJ1-1, with a weak D call TRBD1 (6 bases). Trimming removed 5 bases at V and 7 bases at J, with 17 bases between. Germline CDR1 reads SGHTA; CDR2 reads FQGNSA. This CDR3 has 14 residues. Here the CDR3 reads CASSGTDRFGEAFF. The CDR3 coding sequence is TGTGCCAGCAGCGGTACTGACAGGTTTGGTGAAGCTTTCTTT.

The chain employs TRBV29-1 and TRBJ1-5; weak D call: TRBD1 (6 bases). CDR1 is SQVTM and CDR2 is ANQGSEA in the germline V gene. V was trimmed by 2 bases and J by 6 bases, leaving 11 bases between them. The CDR3 loop spans 13 amino acids. The CDR3 region has the DNA TGCAGCGTTGAAACAGGGTCAGGTCAGCCCCAGCATTTT. Its protein is CSVETGSGQPQHF.

This clone appeared once. The J gene is TRBJ2-5, the V gene TRBV19, with D perhaps TRBD2 (6 bases). The J call may be mistaken, given a closer DNA end match to TRBJ2-7. Germline V CDR1 and CDR2: LNHDA, SQIVND (reference sequence). This CDR3 spans 15 amino acids. As DNA, the CDR3 is TGTGCCAGTAGTATCGGAGGGAGGCCAGATTACGAGCAGTACTTC. Protein sequence: CASSIGGRPDYEQYF.